Below are 3 T cell receptor beta chains sequenced from a single sample in a study of beta chain features in type 1 diabetes. Reverse transcribing all isolated RNA meant expressed TCRB transcripts were sequenced. Sequencing used immunoSEQ multiplex PCR; TCRdb keeps in-frame clones, though not all of them. The table lists under 350,000 clones, about 8.5% of them singletons. Input material: central memory CD4+ T cells from blood. Every receptor here comes from a woman aged 18-29 years in good health.

This clone was observed a handful of times. The chain uses TRBV29-1 and TRBJ2-7; 10 bases are shared with TRBD2. The germline V gene encodes CDR1 SQVTM and CDR2 ANQGSEA. V lost 6 bases and J lost 6; bases outside the gene matches: 14. The CDR3 has 15 amino acids. CDR3: CSVERIAGGLGEQYF. CDR3 nucleotides: TGCAGCGTCGAAAGGATAGCGGGAGGCCTGGGCGAGCAGTACTTC.

This clone has a handful of counts. The chain carries TRBV7-2 and TRBJ1-1; D possibly corresponds to TRBD1 (6 bases). Trimming took off 5 bases at V and 0 bases at J, with 16 bases between the two ends. Germline lookup yields CDR1 SGHTA and CDR2 FQGNSA. CDR3 length: 16 amino acids. The chain's CDR3 is CASSATGTQMNTEAFF. CDR3 coding DNA: TGTGCCAGCAGCGCCACAGGGACACAGATGAACACTGAAGCTTTCTTT.

The CDR3 DNA reads TGTGCCAGCAGCCAAGGGACAGGCGGGGATTCACCCCTCCACTTT. This encodes CASSQGTGGDSPLHF. This chain joins TRBV4-2 and TRBJ1-6, with 7 bases identical to TRBD1. This CDR3 comprises 15 residues. Germline V gene data show CDR1 as LGHNA and CDR2 as YNFKEQ. Unmatched junction bases numbered 5, after V lost 1 base and J lost 8 bases.